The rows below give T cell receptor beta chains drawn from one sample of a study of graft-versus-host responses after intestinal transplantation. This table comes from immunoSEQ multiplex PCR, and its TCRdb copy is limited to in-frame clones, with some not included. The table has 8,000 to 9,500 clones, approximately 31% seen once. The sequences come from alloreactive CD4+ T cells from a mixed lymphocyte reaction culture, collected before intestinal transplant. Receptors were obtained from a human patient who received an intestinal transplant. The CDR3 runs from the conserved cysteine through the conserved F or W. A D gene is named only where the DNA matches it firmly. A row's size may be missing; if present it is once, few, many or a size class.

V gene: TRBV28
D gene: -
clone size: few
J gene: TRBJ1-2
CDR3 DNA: TGTGCCAGCAGGACCGCGGCGCGCTATGGCTACACCTTC
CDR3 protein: CASRTAARYGYTF

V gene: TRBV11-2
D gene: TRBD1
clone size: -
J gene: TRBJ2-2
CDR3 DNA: TGTGCCAGCAGCTTACGCAGGGGGCTCCCTCAGAACACCGGGGAGCTGTTTTTT
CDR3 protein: CASSLRRGLPQNTGELFF

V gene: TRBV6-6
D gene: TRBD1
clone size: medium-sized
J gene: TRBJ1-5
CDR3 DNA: TGTGCCAGCAGACCCGCAGGGGGTGGTCAGCCCCAGCATTTT
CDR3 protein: CASRPAGGGQPQHF

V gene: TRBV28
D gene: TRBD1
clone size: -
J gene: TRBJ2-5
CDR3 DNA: TGTGCCAGCAGTTTAACGGGACAGAAAGGAGAGACCCAGTACTTC
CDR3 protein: CASSLTGQKGETQYF

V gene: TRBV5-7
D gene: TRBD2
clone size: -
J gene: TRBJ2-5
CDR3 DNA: TGTGCCAGCAGCTCGGGGACTAACCAAGAGACCCAGTACTTC
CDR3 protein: CASSSGTNQETQYF

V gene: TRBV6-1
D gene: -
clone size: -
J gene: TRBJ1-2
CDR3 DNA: TGTGCCAGCAGCCAGGGTCAAGGCTACACCTTC
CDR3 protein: CASSQGQGYTF

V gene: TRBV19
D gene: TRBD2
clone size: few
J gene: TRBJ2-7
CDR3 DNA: TGTGCCAGTAGTATTGCTAGCGGGAGTTACGAGCAGTACTTC
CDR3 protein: CASSIASGSYEQYF

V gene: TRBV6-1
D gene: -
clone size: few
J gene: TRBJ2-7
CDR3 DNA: TGTGCCAGCAGGGGCGGGAAGACCAGGGAAAACGAGCAGTACTTC
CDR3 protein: CASRGGKTRENEQYF

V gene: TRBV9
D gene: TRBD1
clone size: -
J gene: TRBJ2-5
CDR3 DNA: TGTGCCAGCAGCGTAGTGGGACAGGGAGAGACCCAGTACTTC
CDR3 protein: CASSVVGQGETQYF

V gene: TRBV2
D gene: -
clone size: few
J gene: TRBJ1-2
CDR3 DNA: TGTGCCAGCAGGCACAGGGTGGGAGGCTACACCTTC
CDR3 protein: CASRHRVGGYTF

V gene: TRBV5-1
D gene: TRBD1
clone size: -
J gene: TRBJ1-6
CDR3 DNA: TGCGCCAGCAGCTTGGGGACAGGGGGCAAGGCCCTCCACTTT
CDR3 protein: CASSLGTGGKALHF

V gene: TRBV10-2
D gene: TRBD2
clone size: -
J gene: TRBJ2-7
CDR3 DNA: TGCGCCAGCAGTCGGACTAGCGGGGTCTCCTACGAGCAGTACTTC
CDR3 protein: CASSRTSGVSYEQYF

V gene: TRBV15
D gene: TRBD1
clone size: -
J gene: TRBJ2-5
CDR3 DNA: TGTGCCACACAGGGGCAGGGGGCTGGGGAGACCCAGTACTTC
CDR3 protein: CATQGQGAGETQYF

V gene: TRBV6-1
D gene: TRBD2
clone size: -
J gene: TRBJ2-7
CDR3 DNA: TGTGCCAGCAGCTCTCAAGGGGACTACTACGAGCAGTACTTC
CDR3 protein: CASSSQGDYYEQYF

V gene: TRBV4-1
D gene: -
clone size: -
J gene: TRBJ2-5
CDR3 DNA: TGCGCCAGCAGCCAAGGTAGCCCACCGGAGACCCAGTACTTC
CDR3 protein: CASSQGSPPETQYF

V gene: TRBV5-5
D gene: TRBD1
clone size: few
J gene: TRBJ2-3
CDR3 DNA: TGTGCCAGCAGTCCCGGGACAGTTAGCACAGATACGCAGTATTTT
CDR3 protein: CASSPGTVSTDTQYF

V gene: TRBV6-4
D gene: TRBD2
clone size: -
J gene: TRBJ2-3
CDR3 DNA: TGTGCCAGCAGTGTGACTAGCGGGGATTCCACAGATACGCAGTATTTT
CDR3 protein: CASSVTSGDSTDTQYF

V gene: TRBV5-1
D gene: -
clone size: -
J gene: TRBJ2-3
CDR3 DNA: TGCGCCAGCAGCTTGGGGAGGGCAGATACGCAGTATTTT
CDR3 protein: CASSLGRADTQYF

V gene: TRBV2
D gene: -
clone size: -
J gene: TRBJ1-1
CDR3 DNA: TGTGCCAGCAGTGTAGTCACTGAAGCTTTCTTT
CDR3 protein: CASSVVTEAFF

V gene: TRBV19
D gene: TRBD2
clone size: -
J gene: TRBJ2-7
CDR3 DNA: TGTGCCAGTAGGCCGGGGGGGAATTTGCACTTCGAGCAGTACTTC
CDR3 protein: CASRPGGNLHFEQYF

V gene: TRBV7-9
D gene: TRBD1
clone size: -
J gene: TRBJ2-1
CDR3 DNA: TGTGCCAGCAGCCTGCGGACAGGCGAGCAGTTCTTC
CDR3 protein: CASSLRTGEQFF

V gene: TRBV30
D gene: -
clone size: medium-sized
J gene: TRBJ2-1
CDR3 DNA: TGTGCCTGGGGGCCCTTGGCGGGGTACGACAATGAGCAGTTCTTC
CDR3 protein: CAWGPLAGYDNEQFF

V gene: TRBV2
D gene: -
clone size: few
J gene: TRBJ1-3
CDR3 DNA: TGTGCCAGCAGTTACTCGGTTATGAACTCTGGAAACACCATATATTTT
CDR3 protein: CASSYSVMNSGNTIYF